This TCR beta chain was retrieved from a study of CD8 T cells in ankylosing spondylitis. Notes on the study in general: Several highly homologous variants formed a TCR beta motif that appeared characteristic of ankylosing spondylitis blood. Significant enrichment of disease-linked clones was reported in matched ankylosing spondylitis synovial fluid.

TCRdb re-called the 5' RACE reads with MiXCR, one entry per CDR3 protein. The sample shows approximately 440,000 distinct CDR3 sequences, 17% of them seen only once. On this clonotype: What it binds is not known.

The CDR3 runs to 17 residues. Looked up from germline, CDR1 is MGHRA and CDR2 is YSYEKL. The V end lost 4 bases, the J end lost 2 bases, and 17 bases lay between the germline ends. This chain uses TRBV4-1 with TRBJ1-4; TRBD1 is a possible D gene (5 bases). The sequencing sample was made of blood, either unsorted or a sorted T cell fraction (not recorded which). The TCR sequence derives from a male donor with ankylosing spondylitis. The CDR3 loop reads CASSPHQGSGTNEKLFF. The CDR3 nucleotides read TGCGCCAGCAGCCCCCATCAGGGTTCTGGGACTAATGAAAAACTGTTTTTT.